These T cell receptor beta chains were read from a single sample in a study of T cells in Graves' hyperthyroidism and ophthalmopathy. TCRdb re-analysed the multiplex PCR reads in MiXCR, keeping a single row per CDR3 protein. The profile shows 500,000 to 750,000 distinct CDR3 sequences, 14% of them singletons. The sample consisted of blood. The receptor set was obtained from a woman in her late teens or twenties with Graves' ophthalmopathy. The CDR3 runs from the conserved cysteine through the conserved F or W. The D gene is left open where the match is weak. Size tells how often a clone was seen (once, few, many) or the class of an expanded clone, and some rows leave it out.

TRBJ1-5 | - | TRBV7-8 | - | TGTGCCAGCAGCTTAGTGGTAGGGGAGCCCCAGCATTTT | CASSLVVGEPQHF
TRBJ2-3 | - | TRBV12-3/TRBV12-4 | many | TGTGCCAGCAGCCCGTCGCGAAGGATAGATACGCAGTATTTT | CASSPSRRIDTQYF
TRBJ1-4 | - | TRBV9 | many | TGTGCCAGCAGCCCAGCCCGACGGGATGAAAAACTGTTTTTT | CASSPARRDEKLFF
TRBJ1-4 | TRBD1 | TRBV7-9 | few | TGTGCCAGCAGCTCCGGGACAGGGGCTGCAACTAATGAAAAACTGTTTTTT | CASSSGTGAATNEKLFF
TRBJ1-6 | - | TRBV28 | many | TGTGCCAGCAGATACCTCTACATTAATAATTCACCCCTCCACTTT | CASRYLYINNSPLHF
TRBJ2-1 | TRBD2 | TRBV7-3 | many | TGTGCCAGCAGCCATAGACTAGCGGGAGGCCGGAGCTCCTACAATGAGCAGTTCTTC | CASSHRLAGGRSSYNEQFF
TRBJ2-5 | - | TRBV11-1 | many | TGTGCCAGCAGCCGCACCCATGCGACGGCGGAGACCCAGTACTTC | CASSRTHATAETQYF
TRBJ2-3 | - | TRBV20-1 | - | TGCAGTGCCATCACGCATAGCACAGATACGCAGTATTTT | CSAITHSTDTQYF
TRBJ1-4 | TRBD1 | TRBV18 | few | TGTGCCAGCTCACCCTTTCCGGGACAGAGTAATGAAAAACTGTTTTTT | CASSPFPGQSNEKLFF
TRBJ1-6 | TRBD1 | TRBV10-3 | - | TGTGCCATCAGGACTGGGACAGGGGATTCACCCCTCCACTTT | CAIRTGTGDSPLHF
TRBJ2-7 | TRBD1 | TRBV19 | - | TGTGCCAGTAGTATATGGGCCAGGGGGTACGAGCAGTACTTC | CASSIWARGYEQYF
TRBJ1-1 | - | TRBV27 | many | TGTGCCAGCAGTTTAGAAGGAGTGAACACTGAAGCTTTCTTT | CASSLEGVNTEAFF
TRBJ2-5 | - | TRBV5-1 | - | TGCGCCAGCAGCTTGGCCCCCTGGCGGGCCTTACAAGAGACCCAGTACTTC | CASSLAPWRALQETQYF
TRBJ2-1 | - | TRBV6-1 | many | TGTGCCAGCACCGAACTTCTAGCGAATGAGCAGTTCTTC | CASTELLANEQFF
TRBJ2-7 | TRBD1 | TRBV19 | - | TGTGCCAGCTCGACCGAGACAGGGGCACCCTACGAGCAGTACTTC | CASSTETGAPYEQYF
TRBJ1-2 | - | TRBV6-1 | - | TGTGCCAGCAGTTCCACAGGGTTTAACTATGGCTACACCTTC | CASSSTGFNYGYTF
TRBJ1-3 | - | TRBV7-2 | many | TGTGCCAGCAGCTTAGCGGGGGGCTACTCTGGAAACACCATATATTTT | CASSLAGGYSGNTIYF
TRBJ1-2 | - | TRBV5-6 | - | TGTGCCAGCGGTCCCCCCCCCGGGCCTGGGGGCTACACCTTC | CASGPPPGPGGYTF
TRBJ1-1 | - | TRBV15 | once | TGTGCCATCAGCAGGCCGGGTAACACTGAAGCTTTCTTT | CAISRPGNTEAFF
TRBJ2-5 | TRBD2 | TRBV9 | few | TGTGCCAGCAGCGTAGAGGGACTAGCGGGACAAGAGACCCAGTACTTC | CASSVEGLAGQETQYF
TRBJ2-2 | - | TRBV7-8 | many | TGTGCCAGCAGCTTAGCGGGGCTGCCGAACACCGGGGAGCTGTTTTTT | CASSLAGLPNTGELFF
TRBJ2-1 | TRBD2 | TRBV28 | many | TGTGCCAGCAGTCGCACGGGACTAAGATACAATGAGCAGTTCTTC | CASSRTGLRYNEQFF
TRBJ1-1 | - | TRBV7-9 | few | TGTGCCAGCAGCCCTAGTGTGGGAGGGAGCACTGAAGCTTTCTTT | CASSPSVGGSTEAFF
TRBJ1-1 | TRBD1 | TRBV20-1 | few | TGCAGTGCTCCCGAACGACAGGGGATGAACACTGAAGCTTTCTTT | CSAPERQGMNTEAFF
TRBJ2-7 | - | TRBV4-1 | - | TGCGCCAGCAGCCAAGGATCCAGCGGAGACTACGAGCAGTACTTC | CASSQGSSGDYEQYF
TRBJ1-1 | - | TRBV19 | many | TGTGCCAGTAGTATAGATCTATTCAGGGTAGTGACTGAAGCTTTCTTT | CASSIDLFRVVTEAFF
TRBJ1-6 | - | TRBV5-8 | few | TGTGCCAGCAGCTTTGAGCACAATTCACCCCTCCACTTT | CASSFEHNSPLHF
TRBJ1-6 | TRBD1 | TRBV5-6 | many | TGTGCCAGCAGCAACTATGGGACAGGGGGGTCACCCCTCCACTTT | CASSNYGTGGSPLHF
TRBJ1-2 | - | TRBV27 | many | TGTGCCAGCAGTATACAGGGTTCACATGGCTACACCTTC | CASSIQGSHGYTF
TRBJ1-2 | TRBD1 | TRBV5-1 | many | TGCGCCAGCAGCGTGACAGGGGAAGGCTACACCTTC | CASSVTGEGYTF
TRBJ2-2 | TRBD2 | TRBV7-3 | many | TGTGCCAGCAGCCCTCTAGCGGGCGCGAACACCGGGGAGCTGTTTTTT | CASSPLAGANTGELFF
TRBJ1-5 | - | TRBV6-1 | many | TGTGCCAGCAGTAGAACCGACCCCCGCAATCAGCCCCAGCATTTT | CASSRTDPRNQPQHF
TRBJ1-2 | TRBD1 | TRBV28 | many | TGTGCCAGCACTCAGGGGGGGGGCTATGGCTACACCTTC | CASTQGGGYGYTF
TRBJ2-3 | - | TRBV29-1 | many | TGCAGCGTTGAAGGCTTCACTAGTCCAGATACGCAGTATTTT | CSVEGFTSPDTQYF
TRBJ1-5 | - | TRBV19 | few | TGTGCCAGTAGCGTGTCCGGAGATAATCAGCCCCAGCATTTT | CASSVSGDNQPQHF
TRBJ2-7 | - | TRBV12-5 | many | TGTGCTAGTGGTTTCGGGGCAGGGCTCATTTACGAGCAGTACTTC | CASGFGAGLIYEQYF
TRBJ2-7 | TRBD1 | TRBV7-3 | - | TGTGCCAGCAGCTTAGGGGACAGGAGGTACGAGCAGTACTTC | CASSLGDRRYEQYF
TRBJ1-5 | - | TRBV12-3/TRBV12-4 | many | TGTGCCAGCAGTTTTGGACAGAATAATCAGCCCCAGCATTTT | CASSFGQNNQPQHF
TRBJ1-2 | - | TRBV12-3/TRBV12-4 | many | TGTGCCAGCATGCCGGGACACCCTACCTATGGCTACACCTTC | CASMPGHPTYGYTF
TRBJ2-3 | TRBD2 | TRBV11-1 | - | TGTGCCAGCAGCCTAGGGGGAACTAGCGGAGCTAGCACAGATACGCAGTATTTT | CASSLGGTSGASTDTQYF
TRBJ2-1 | - | TRBV5-1 | - | TGCGCCAGCAGCGTCCAGACGGGAGTTGAGCAGTTCTTC | CASSVQTGVEQFF
TRBJ1-6 | - | TRBV6-1 | - | TGTGCCAGCATGCCTGTGGGCAGCTTCTATAATTCACCCCTCCACTTT | CASMPVGSFYNSPLHF